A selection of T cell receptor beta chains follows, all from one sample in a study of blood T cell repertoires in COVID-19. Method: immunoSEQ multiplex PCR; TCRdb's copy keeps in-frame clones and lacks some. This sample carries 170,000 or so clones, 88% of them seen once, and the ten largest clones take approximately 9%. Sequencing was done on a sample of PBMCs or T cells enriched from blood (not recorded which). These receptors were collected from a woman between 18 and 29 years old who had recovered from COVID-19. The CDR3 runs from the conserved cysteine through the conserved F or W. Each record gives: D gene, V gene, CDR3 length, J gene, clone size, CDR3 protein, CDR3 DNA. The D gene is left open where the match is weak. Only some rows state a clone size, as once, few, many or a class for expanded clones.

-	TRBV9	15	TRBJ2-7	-	CASSGAGAGDYEQYF	TGTGCCAGCAGCGGCGCGGGGGCGGGGGACTACGAGCAGTACTTC
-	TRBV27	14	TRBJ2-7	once	CASSLFPSWQVPYF	TGTGCCAGCAGTTTATTCCCGAGCTGGCAGGTCCCGTACTTC
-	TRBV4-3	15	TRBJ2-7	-	CASSQDETGRNEQYF	TGCGCCAGCAGCCAAGATGAGACAGGTCGGAACGAGCAGTACTTC
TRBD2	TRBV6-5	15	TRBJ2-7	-	CASSYSSGGAYEQYF	TGTGCCAGCAGTTACTCTAGCGGGGGGGCTTACGAGCAGTACTTC
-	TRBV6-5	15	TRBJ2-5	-	CASSYSGGPRETQYF	TGTGCCAGCAGTTACTCCGGGGGGCCTAGGGAGACCCAGTACTTC
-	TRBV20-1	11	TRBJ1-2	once	CSAYSNYGYTF	TGCAGTGCTTACTCTAACTATGGCTACACCTTC
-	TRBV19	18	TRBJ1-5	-	CASSQPGYPSSSNQPQHF	TGTGCCAGTTCACAACCCGGGTACCCCTCCTCGAGCAATCAGCCCCAGCATTTT
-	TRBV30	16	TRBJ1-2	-	CAWSVQPGGVSAGYTF	TGTGCCTGGAGTGTACAGCCGGGGGGAGTATCGGCCGGCTACACCTTC
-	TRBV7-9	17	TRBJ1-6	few	CASSAAWGDSGNSPLHF	TGTGCCAGCAGCGCAGCATGGGGGGATTCGGGCAATTCACCCCTCCACTTT
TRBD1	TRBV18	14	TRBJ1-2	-	CASSQSDRGYGYTF	TGTGCCAGCTCACAATCGGACAGGGGCTATGGCTACACCTTC
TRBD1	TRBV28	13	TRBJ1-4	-	CASQGVTWEKLFF	TGTGCCAGCCAGGGGGTAACATGGGAAAAACTGTTTTTT
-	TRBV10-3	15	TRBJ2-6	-	CAIGVRGSGANVLTF	TGTGCCATCGGAGTGCGGGGCTCTGGGGCCAACGTCCTGACTTTC
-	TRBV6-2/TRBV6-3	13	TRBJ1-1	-	CASSYEANTEAFF	TGTGCCAGCAGTTACGAAGCGAACACTGAAGCTTTCTTT
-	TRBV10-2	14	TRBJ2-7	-	CASIPSVFSGEQYF	TGCGCCAGCATTCCGTCAGTATTTTCTGGCGAGCAGTACTTC
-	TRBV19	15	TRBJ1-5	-	CASSPTGYSNQPQHF	TGTGCCAGTAGCCCGACGGGTTATAGCAATCAGCCCCAGCATTTT
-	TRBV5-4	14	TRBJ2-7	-	CASSLGYGVAEQYF	TGTGCCAGCAGCTTGGGTTACGGGGTGGCCGAGCAGTACTTC
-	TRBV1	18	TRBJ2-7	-	CTSSQELLESREWYEQYF	TGCACCAGCAGCCAAGAACTTTTGGAGTCTCGGGAGTGGTACGAGCAGTACTTC
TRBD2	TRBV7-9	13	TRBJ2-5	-	CASGGGAPETQYF	TGTGCCAGTGGGGGAGGGGCGCCAGAGACCCAGTACTTC
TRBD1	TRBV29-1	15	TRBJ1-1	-	CSGRTGRVGNTEAFF	TGCAGCGGTCGGACAGGTAGGGTTGGGAACACTGAAGCTTTCTTT
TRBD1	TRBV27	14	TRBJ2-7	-	CASSSEGQGYEQYF	TGTGCCAGCAGTTCTGAAGGACAGGGCTACGAGCAGTACTTC
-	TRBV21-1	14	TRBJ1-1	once	CASSSTGVYSEAFF	TGTGCCAGCAGCTCTACAGGGGTATACTCTGAAGCTTTCTTT
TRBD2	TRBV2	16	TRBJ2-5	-	CASIYLPGTSAETQYF	TGTGCCAGCATATATCTCCCCGGGACTAGCGCCGAGACCCAGTACTTC
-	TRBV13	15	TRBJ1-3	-	CASSYGTASGDTIYF	TGTGCCAGCAGCTATGGGACCGCTTCAGGGGACACCATATATTTT
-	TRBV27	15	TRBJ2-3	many	CASSALQGGTDTQYF	TGTGCCAGCAGTGCATTACAGGGAGGCACAGATACGCAGTATTTT
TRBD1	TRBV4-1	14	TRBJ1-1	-	CASSQAGGYTEAFF	TGCGCCAGCAGCCAAGCAGGGGGCTACACTGAAGCTTTCTTT
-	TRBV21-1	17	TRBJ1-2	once	CASSKALGHEANYGYTF	TGTGCCAGCAGCAAAGCACTCGGACACGAAGCTAACTATGGCTACACCTTC
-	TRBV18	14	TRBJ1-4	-	CASSRSGYNEKLFF	TGTGCCAGCTCACGTTCGGGGTATAATGAAAAACTGTTTTTT
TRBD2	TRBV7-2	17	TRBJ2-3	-	CASSLTSGGASTDTQYF	TGTGCCAGCAGCTTAACTAGCGGGGGAGCTAGCACAGATACGCAGTATTTT
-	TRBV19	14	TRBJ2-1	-	CASSIGVAPHEQFF	TGTGCCAGTAGTATCGGGGTCGCCCCCCATGAGCAGTTCTTC
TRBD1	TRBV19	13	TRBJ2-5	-	CASSTRQGETQYF	TGTGCCAGTAGCACACGACAGGGAGAGACCCAGTACTTC
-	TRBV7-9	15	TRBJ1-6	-	CASSLGQENNSPLHF	TGTGCCAGCAGCTTAGGACAGGAGAATAATTCACCCCTCCACTTT
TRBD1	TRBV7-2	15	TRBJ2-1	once	CASSPHRGPYNEQFF	TGTGCCAGCAGCCCCCACAGGGGACCCTACAATGAGCAGTTCTTC
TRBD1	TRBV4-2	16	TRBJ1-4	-	CASSHRTGGGNEKLFF	TGTGCCAGCAGCCATAGGACAGGGGGCGGGAATGAAAAACTGTTTTTT
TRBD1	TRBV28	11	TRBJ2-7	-	CASAPGTVQFF	TGTGCCAGCGCACCCGGGACAGTCCAATTCTTC
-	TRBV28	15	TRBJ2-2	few	CASSSPAGNTGELFF	TGTGCCAGCAGTTCCCCGGCGGGGAACACCGGGGAGCTGTTTTTT
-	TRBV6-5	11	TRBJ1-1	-	CAASVRNEAFF	TGTGCCGCCTCCGTGCGAAACGAAGCTTTCTTT
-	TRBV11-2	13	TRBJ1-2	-	CASSLNGGYGYTF	TGTGCCAGCAGCTTAAACGGCGGCTATGGCTACACCTTC
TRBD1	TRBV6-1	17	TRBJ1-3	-	CASSAGTGVLGGNTIYF	TGTGCCAGCAGTGCCGGGACAGGGGTTTTGGGAGGAAACACCATATATTTT
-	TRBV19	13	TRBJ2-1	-	CASRPRYSNEQFF	TGTGCCAGTCGTCCCAGATATTCCAATGAGCAGTTCTTC
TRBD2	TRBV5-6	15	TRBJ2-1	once	CASSMTSGRYDEQFF	TGTGCCAGCAGCATGACTAGCGGGAGATACGATGAGCAGTTCTTC